Below, one T cell receptor beta chain is given with its context. These data are taken from a study of blood T cells in healthy people across ages. The length of the CDR3 is 15 residues. V lost 0 bases to trimming and J lost 0 bases, with 8 bases between them. Germline-derived CDR1 and CDR2 are MGHRA and YSYEKL. Together with a sample-barcoded 5' primer, a J-beta primer mix was included in a second PCR lasting roughly 6 to 12 cycles. Each CDR3 protein gets one entry after TCRdb re-called the 5' RACE reads with MiXCR. The sample records approximately 690,000 distinct CDR3 sequences, 58% being singletons.

Sequences were obtained from blood. V gene TRBV4-1 combines with J gene TRBJ1-2, with D uncertain. The receptor's source is a man aged 60-69 years in good health. The DNA of the CDR3 is TGCGCCAGCAGCCAAGATCAAGCAGCTAACTATGGCTACACCTTC. It yields the protein CASSQDQAANYGYTF.